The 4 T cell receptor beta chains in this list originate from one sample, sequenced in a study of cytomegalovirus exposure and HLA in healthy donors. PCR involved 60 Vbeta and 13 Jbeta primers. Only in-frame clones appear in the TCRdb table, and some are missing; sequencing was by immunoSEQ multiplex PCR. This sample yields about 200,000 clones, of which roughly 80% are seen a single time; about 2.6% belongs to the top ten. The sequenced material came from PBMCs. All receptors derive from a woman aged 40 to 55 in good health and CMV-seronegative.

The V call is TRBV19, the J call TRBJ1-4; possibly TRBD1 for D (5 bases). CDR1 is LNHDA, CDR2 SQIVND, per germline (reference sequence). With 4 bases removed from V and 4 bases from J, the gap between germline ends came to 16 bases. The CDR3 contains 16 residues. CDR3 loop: CASSTPRRGYNEKLFF. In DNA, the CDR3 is TGTGCCAGTAGTACCCCCAGGAGGGGCTATAATGAAAAACTGTTTTTT.

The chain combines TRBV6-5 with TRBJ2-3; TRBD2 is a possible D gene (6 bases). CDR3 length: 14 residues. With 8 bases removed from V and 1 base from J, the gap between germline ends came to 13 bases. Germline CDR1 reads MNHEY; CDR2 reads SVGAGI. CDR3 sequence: CASGRSVGTDTQYF. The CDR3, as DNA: TGTGCCAGCGGGAGGAGTGTGGGCACAGATACGCAGTATTTT.

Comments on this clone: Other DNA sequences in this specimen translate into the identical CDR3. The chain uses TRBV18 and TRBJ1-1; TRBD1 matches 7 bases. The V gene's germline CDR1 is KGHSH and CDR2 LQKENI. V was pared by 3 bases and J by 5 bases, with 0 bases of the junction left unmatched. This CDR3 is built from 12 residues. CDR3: CASSPTGTEAFF. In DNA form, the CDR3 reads TGTGCCAGCTCACCGACAGGGACTGAAGCTTTCTTT.

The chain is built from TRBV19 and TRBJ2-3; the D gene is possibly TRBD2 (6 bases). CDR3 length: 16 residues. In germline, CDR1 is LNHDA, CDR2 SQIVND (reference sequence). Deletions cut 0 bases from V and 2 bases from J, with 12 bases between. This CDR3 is CASSIEGGVFTDTQYF. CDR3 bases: TGTGCCAGTAGTATAGAGGGGGGAGTTTTCACAGATACGCAGTATTTT.